This T cell receptor beta chain comes out of a study of blood T cell repertoires in COVID-19. Per the authors' pipeline: The assay estimated nucleated cells by amplifying reference gene primers. This table comes from immunoSEQ multiplex PCR, and its TCRdb copy is limited to in-frame clones, with some not included. For V, J and clone size, that table is used; D and trimming come from the DNA. Of 340,000 or so clones in the sample, about four fifths were seen once. Germline V gives CDR1 MNHEY, CDR2 SVGAGI. There are 13 residues in the CDR3. The V gene end was trimmed by 5 bases and the J gene end by 9 bases; junction bases not matched to a gene: 10.

The V call is TRBV6-5, the J call TRBJ2-7; 7 bases are a match to TRBD1. Sequencing was performed on peripheral blood. The clonotype comes from a man aged 25-45 years with active or convalescent COVID-19. CDR3 sequence: CASSPLGQVGQYF. The CDR3 nucleotides read TGTGCCAGCAGTCCCTTAGGACAGGTCGGGCAGTACTTC.